Listed here are 20 T cell receptor beta chains from one sample, sequenced in a study of blood T cell repertoires in COVID-19. Clones were sequenced by immunoSEQ multiplex PCR, and TCRdb holds only the in-frame ones, with some missing. The data hold 65,000 to 90,000 clones, with around 88% observed a single time. What was sequenced was peripheral blood. Every receptor here comes from a woman at least 80 years old with acute or convalescent COVID-19.

This clone was counted once. The V call is TRBV5-1, the J call TRBJ1-4; the match to TRBD1 covers 7 bases. Germline V lookup: CDR1 SGHRS, CDR2 YFSETQ. The CDR3 is made up of 14 amino acids. The trim removed 3 bases at V and 5 bases at J, leaving 4 bases unmatched. The CDR3 DNA is TGCGCCAGCAGCTCAGGGGACAGAAATGAAAAACTGTTTTTT. It codes for CASSSGDRNEKLFF.

This sequence joins TRBV10-3 and TRBJ2-2; 7 bases line up with TRBD1. V gave up 1 base and J gave up 6 bases; unmatched junction bases: 8. Germline V lookup: CDR1 ENHRY, CDR2 SYGVKD. This CDR3 has 16 residues. The CDR3 loop reads CAISEWTGELSGELFF. In nucleotides, the CDR3 is TGTGCCATCAGTGAGTGGACAGGAGAACTCTCCGGGGAGCTGTTTTTT.

As concerns this clone: One junction end disagrees with the germline gene, perhaps due to a read error. This sequence joins TRBV7-7 and TRBJ1-1, with D hard to call. The CDR3 is 13 amino acids. Germline V lookup: CDR1 SSHAT, CDR2 FNYEAQ (reference sequence). The CDR3 sequence is CASSLLMNTEAFF. CDR3 in DNA: TGTGCTAGCAGCTTACTAATGAACACTGAAGCTTTCTTT.

The V and J genes are TRBV21-1 and TRBJ1-3; the table's D gene call, TRBD1, was not cross checked with the DNA. TRBV21-1 is a recognized pseudogene. The CDR3 is 11 residues long. CDR3 loop: CASKQANTIYF. As DNA, the CDR3 is TGTGCCAGCAAGCAGGCAAACACCATATATTTT.

Here the CDR3 DNA reads TGTGCCAGTACCCCCAAGGAGGACAGGGGGATGTATGGCACTGAAGCTTTCTTT. As protein: CASTPKEDRGMYGTEAFF. The chain recombines TRBV19 with TRBJ1-1; 10 bases line up with TRBD1. The CDR3 has 18 residues. Trimming took 7 bases from V and 4 from J; bases not matched to a gene: 18. The V gene's germline CDR1 is LNHDA and CDR2 SQIVND (reference sequence).

The chain has TRBV7-9 and TRBJ1-6, with 9 bases matching TRBD1. The germline gives CDR1 SEHNR, CDR2 FQNEAQ (reference sequence). This CDR3 has 15 residues. Losses at the gene ends were 1 base for V and 5 bases for J; bases not matched to a gene: 0. The CDR3 sequence is CASSLGTGDNSPLHF. The CDR3 DNA is TGTGCCAGCAGCTTAGGGACAGGGGATAATTCACCCCTCCACTTT.

The chain uses TRBV19 and TRBJ1-2; maybe TRBD1 (6 bases). Germline values: CDR1 LNHDA, CDR2 SQIVND (reference sequence). Trimming shortened V by 3 bases and J by 4 bases, and 12 bases separated the two germline ends. This CDR3 is 14 amino acids long. The CDR3 region has the DNA TGTGCCAGTAGTATTGCAGGGGACCTCTATGGCTACACCTTC. Translation gives CASSIAGDLYGYTF.

The gene calls are TRBV5-1 and TRBJ2-2; no firm D call. Per the germline V gene, CDR1 is SGHRS and CDR2 is YFSETQ. The CDR3 length is 16 residues. The V end was cut by 4 bases, the J end by 1 base, with 14 bases between. The CDR3 reads CASSPPATGNTGELFF. Written as DNA, the CDR3 is TGCGCCAGCAGCCCACCAGCGACGGGGAACACCGGGGAGCTGTTTTTT.

The CDR3: CASSLVSGNQPQHF. CDR3 bases: TGTGCCAGCAGCTTAGTATCGGGCAATCAGCCCCAGCATTTT. The chain is built from TRBV7-2 and TRBJ1-5, with D uncertain. The V end was cut by 1 base, the J end by 2 bases, with 6 bases between. Germline loops: CDR1 SGHTA, CDR2 FQGNSA. The CDR3 is 14 amino acids.

The V gene is TRBV4-1, the J gene TRBJ2-4; 7 bases match TRBD1. The ends lost 0 bases at V and 6 bases at J; junction bases unmatched: 8. CDR3 length: 16 residues. Germline V gives CDR1 MGHRA, CDR2 YSYEKL. CDR3 nucleotides: TGCGCCAGCAGCCAAGAATTTCGGACAGGACTAAACATTCAGTACTTC. It yields the protein CASSQEFRTGLNIQYF.

The gene calls are TRBV6-1 and TRBJ2-7; D gene uncertain. This CDR3 has 14 residues. V dropped 1 base and J dropped 3 bases, with 10 bases sitting between them. In germline, CDR1 is MNHNS, CDR2 SASEGT. The CDR3 DNA sequence: TGTGCCAGCAGTGAAGTAACGACTCACTACGAGCAGTACTTC. Translation: CASSEVTTHYEQYF.

The genes are TRBV19 and TRBJ2-7; 10 bases agree with TRBD2. V lost 4 bases and J lost 2; bases outside the gene matches: 2. Looked up from germline, CDR1 is LNHDA and CDR2 is SQIVND (reference sequence). The CDR3 totals 14 residues. CDR3 sequence: CASSSSGRTYEQYF. The CDR3, as DNA: TGTGCCAGTAGTAGTAGCGGGAGGACCTACGAGCAGTACTTC.

This chain links TRBV6-2 or TRBV6-3 with TRBJ1-1; possible D gene TRBD1, 5 bases. This CDR3 has 15 residues. The germline gives CDR1 MNHEY, CDR2 SVGEGT. V was clipped by 4 bases and J by 4 bases, with 16 bases between them. The CDR3 protein is CASSFSREGVTEAFF. The CDR3 DNA sequence: TGTGCCAGCAGTTTTTCCAGGGAAGGTGTCACTGAAGCTTTCTTT.

V is TRBV5-3 and J is TRBJ2-7, with D possibly TRBD1 on 5 matching bases. TRBV5-3 is given ORF status, its function remaining uncertain. Trimming stripped 0 bases from V and 2 bases from J, with 12 bases between. The CDR3 is 15 residues long. This chain's CDR3 is CARSLGVGRAYEQYF. The DNA for the CDR3 is TGTGCCAGAAGCTTGGGGGTGGGGCGAGCCTACGAGCAGTACTTC.

The CDR3 spells CASSPGQTQQPLHF. The CDR3 region has the DNA TGCGCCAGCAGTCCAGGACAGACGCAACAACCCCTCCACTTT. V gene TRBV5-1 combines with J gene TRBJ1-6, with D possibly being TRBD1 (6 bases). Germline V gene sequence: CDR1 SGHRS, CDR2 YFSETQ. CDR3 length: 14 residues. Trimming removed 5 bases at V and 12 bases at J, with 18 bases between.

This chain connects TRBV27 to TRBJ1-2; possible D gene TRBD1, 6 bases. Between the trimmed V and J ends, which lost 2 bases and 0 bases, there was a span of 13 bases. The CDR3 is 16 amino acids. Germline V lookup: CDR1 MNHEY, CDR2 SMNVEV (reference sequence). CDR3 sequence: CASSLKAGATNYGYTF. The CDR3 coding sequence is TGTGCCAGCAGTTTAAAGGCAGGGGCAACTAACTATGGCTACACCTTC.

This chain joins TRBV9 and TRBJ2-1; 12 bases line up with TRBD2. This CDR3 region has 15 residues. V was pared by 3 bases and J by 8 bases, with 6 bases of the junction left unmatched. Germline lookup yields CDR1 SGDLS and CDR2 YYNGEE. The CDR3 DNA follows: TGTGCCAGCAGCGAAAGACTAGCGGGAGTCCATGAGCAGTTCTTC. Amino acids: CASSERLAGVHEQFF.

The J gene is TRBJ1-6, the V gene TRBV19; D remains unclear. With 3 bases removed from V and 8 bases from J, the gap between germline ends came to 5 bases. There are 12 residues in the CDR3. CDR1 and CDR2 from the germline V gene are LNHDA and SQIVND (reference sequence). The CDR3 region is CASSIIDSPLHF. CDR3 DNA sequence: TGTGCCAGTAGTATTATCGATTCACCCCTCCACTTT.

This chain links TRBV5-1 with TRBJ2-7, with 9 bases lining up with TRBD1. From germline, CDR1 is SGHRS and CDR2 YFSETQ. The CDR3 runs to 15 residues. Trimming removed 3 bases from V and 2 bases from J; junction bases left unmatched: 6. The CDR3 sequence: CASSSGQGRAYEQYF. Here the CDR3 DNA reads TGCGCCAGCAGCTCAGGACAGGGGCGCGCCTACGAGCAGTACTTC.

Only a few counts were recorded for this clone. This chain joins TRBV9 and TRBJ1-1, with TRBD1 identical over 7 bases. The trim removed 0 bases at V and 6 bases at J, leaving 8 bases unmatched. Germline CDR1 reads SGDLS; CDR2 reads YYNGEE. The CDR3 consists of 15 residues. The CDR3 sequence: CASSVEGGGRSEAFF. As DNA, the CDR3 is TGTGCCAGCAGCGTAGAAGGAGGGGGCAGGTCTGAAGCTTTCTTT. Supplemented by reference TRBV9 and TRBJ1-1, the full variable domain reads DSGVTQTPKHLITATGQRVTLRCSPRSGDLSVYWYQQSLDQGLQFLIQYYNGEERAKGNILERFSAQQFPDLHSELNLSSLELGDSALYFCASSVEGGGRSEAFFGQGTRLTVV.